This TCR beta chain was identified during a study of T cell changes during pregnancy in multiple sclerosis. Clones were read by immunoSEQ multiplex PCR, and TCRdb kept only the in-frame ones, dropping some. The table lists tens of thousands of clones, around 89% of them singletons. The J segment lost 1 base and the V segment lost 1 base, leaving 14 bases of the junction unmatched. Germline values: CDR1 SEHNR, CDR2 FQNEAQ (reference sequence). CDR3 length: 19 amino acids. The sequence came from a female donor in good health, enrolled as a control in a pregnancy study. The chain carries TRBV7-9 and TRBJ1-2; 8 bases line up with TRBD1. Sequencing was performed on peripheral blood, taken in the first trimester of pregnancy. CDR3 amino acids: CASSLDYGRTGSLNYGYTF. DNA for the CDR3: TGTGCCAGCAGCTTAGATTATGGAAGGACAGGGAGCCTTAACTATGGCTACACCTTC.